This is a list of T cell receptor beta chains from one sample in a study of shared T cell receptors in the human thymus. TCRdb's table, derived via immunoSEQ multiplex PCR, lists solely in-frame clones and lacks some. This repertoire shows hundreds of thousands of clones, approximately 88% found once; its top ten account for about 0.01%. In addition, the sample was reused for a study of human thymus T cells.

Sequenced material: thymocytes. Source of these receptors: a boy younger than two with a congenital heart defect. Each CDR3 is given without its conserved first and last residue. A D gene is named only where the DNA matches it firmly. Size values are once, few and many counts, or a class for expanded clones, and some rows have none.

>13|TRBD2|TRBJ2-7|-|TRBV2
ASSERLAPIHEQY
>13|TRBD2|TRBJ2-3|-|TRBV4-2
ASSQELAAVATQY
>14|TRBD1|TRBJ1-3|-|TRBV11-2
ASSPHRDSSGNTIY
>13|TRBD2|TRBJ2-3|-|TRBV5-1
ASRPLAGVTDTQY
>18|TRBD2|TRBJ2-2|-|TRBV4-2
ASSQTAGTSGRGGTGELF
>12|-|TRBJ2-7|-|TRBV15
ATSRPGHPYEQY
>15|TRBD2|TRBJ2-4|-|TRBV11-2
ASSSQTSGIENGIQY
>13|-|TRBJ2-7|-|TRBV4-1
ASSQEVGAASEQY
>18|TRBD2|TRBJ2-4|-|TRBV2
ASSEITSGRPPGAKNIQY
>13|TRBD2|TRBJ2-7|-|TRBV9
ASSGGSGSSYEQY
>11|-|TRBJ2-7|once|TRBV30
AWRRTGLDEQY
>19|TRBD1|TRBJ2-3|-|TRBV28
ASSLSTVRDRVMLITDTQY
>13|TRBD1|TRBJ2-7|-|TRBV4-1
ASSQEDRPNYEQY
>16|TRBD1|TRBJ1-2|-|TRBV15
ATSRESGRGQNNYGYT
>16|TRBD1|TRBJ2-2|once|TRBV27
ASSPRTPDRGRAGELF
>13|-|TRBJ2-1|-|TRBV10-3
AISEQLSPNNEQF
>13|-|TRBJ2-7|-|TRBV7-2
ASRIQPRLIYEQY
>15|TRBD1|TRBJ2-7|-|TRBV7-8
ASSSHPRTGFAYEQY
>12|-|TRBJ2-3|-|TRBV5-1
ASSLRGSTDTQY
>10|TRBD2|TRBJ2-7|-|TRBV7-9
ASSAAGANQY
>15|-|TRBJ2-7|-|TRBV18
ASSPGSGHGLGHEQY
>17|TRBD1|TRBJ2-7|-|TRBV15
ATSRRDRGVGRAFYEQY
>15|TRBD2|TRBJ2-4|-|TRBV30
AWSVHLNGRGGDIQY
>12|TRBD2|TRBJ2-7|-|TRBV6-4
APGWLAGCSEQY
>12|-|TRBJ2-5|-|TRBV6-4
ASTSRGSGETQY
>9|-|TRBJ1-2|-|TRBV7-2
ASGSAGGYT
>12|-|TRBJ2-5|-|TRBV5-4
ASSLVGSRETQY
>14|-|TRBJ1-2|-|TRBV4-2
ASSQVLTGANYGYT
>12|TRBD1|TRBJ2-3|-|TRBV5-6
ASSSGDRADTQY
>9|-|TRBJ2-7|few|TRBV11-1
ATRTGSEQY
>11|-|TRBJ2-5|-|TRBV4-1
ASSQEGAETQY
>13|TRBD1|TRBJ2-7|-|TRBV7-8
ASSFSGGTGDEQY
>15|-|TRBJ1-2|-|TRBV29-1
SVEDLYRGAGNYGYT
>17|-|TRBJ2-5|-|TRBV7-9
ASSSETYPKGSLQETQY
>17|TRBD2|TRBJ2-2|few|TRBV4-3
ASSHEVLAGPADTGELF
>11|TRBD1|TRBJ2-7|-|TRBV4-3
ASSPGQSYEQY
>15|TRBD2|TRBJ2-4|-|TRBV14
ASSQASGSVTKNIQY
>12|-|TRBJ2-7|-|TRBV5-1
ASSLGREPYEQY
>13|TRBD1|TRBJ1-1|-|TRBV6-6
ASSYIRGQSTEAF
>12|TRBD1|TRBJ2-7|-|TRBV15
ATSHSGTDYEQY
>13|-|TRBJ2-5|few|TRBV19
ASSIDLTAEETQY